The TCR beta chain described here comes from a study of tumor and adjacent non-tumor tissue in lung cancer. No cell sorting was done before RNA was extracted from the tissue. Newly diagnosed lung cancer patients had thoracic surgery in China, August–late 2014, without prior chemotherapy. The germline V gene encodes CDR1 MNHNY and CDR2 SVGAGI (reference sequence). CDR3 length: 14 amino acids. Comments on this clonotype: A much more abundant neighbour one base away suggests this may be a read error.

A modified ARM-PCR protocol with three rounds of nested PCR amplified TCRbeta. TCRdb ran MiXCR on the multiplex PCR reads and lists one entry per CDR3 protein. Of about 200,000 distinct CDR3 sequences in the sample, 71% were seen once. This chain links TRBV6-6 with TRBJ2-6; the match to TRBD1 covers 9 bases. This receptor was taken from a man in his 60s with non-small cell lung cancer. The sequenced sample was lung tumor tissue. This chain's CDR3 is CASRQGAGTNVLTF. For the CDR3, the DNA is TGTGCCAGCAGACAGGGGGCTGGGACCAACGTCCTGACTTTC.